Sequencing of this T cell receptor beta chain was carried out in a study of blood T cell repertoires in COVID-19. The CDR3 has 15 residues. Looked up from germline, CDR1 is LGHDT and CDR2 is YNNKEL (reference sequence). Trimming removed 2 bases from V and 3 bases from J, with 11 bases in between. Original analysis: Amplification with reference gene primers provided the estimates of nucleated cell counts. Repertoires were generated with immunoSEQ multiplex PCR, while TCRdb's copy carries only in-frame clones and drops some. V, J and clone size are those of that table, while D and trimming were read from the DNA. The sample contains some 250,000 clones, roughly nine tenths of which appear only once.

The rearrangement joins TRBV3-1 (or the pseudogene TRBV3-2) to TRBJ1-3, with D possibly matching TRBD1 (6 bases). The sequencing input was peripheral blood. This TCR was sampled from a man aged 55 to 70 who had recovered from COVID-19. CDR3 protein: CASSQTQGFGNTIYF. CDR3 in DNA: TGTGCCAGCAGCCAAACACAGGGTTTTGGAAACACCATATATTTT.